A single sample is the source of the 18 T cell receptor beta chains below, sequenced in a study of blood T cells in healthy people across ages. The second PCR ran about 6 to 11 cycles with a sample-barcoded 5' primer and J-beta primers. TCRdb ran MiXCR on the 5' RACE reads and lists one entry per CDR3 protein. The sample has hundreds of thousands of distinct CDR3 sequences; 35% to 50% are singletons. Sequencing was done on a sample of blood. The source of these receptors is a man aged 80 or over in good health.

This clonotype was found a few times. The V gene is TRBV9, the J gene TRBJ1-2, with 8 positions matching TRBD1. This CDR3 contains 16 residues. Germline assignment: CDR1 SGDLS and CDR2 YYNGEE. The J segment lost 4 bases and the V segment lost 4 bases, leaving 12 bases of the junction unmatched. CDR3 DNA sequence: TGTGCCAGCAGCAGAAGCCAGGGGGCCCAGGGCTATGGCTACACCTTC. It yields the protein CASSRSQGAQGYGYTF.

J is TRBJ2-1 and V is TRBV10-3; D might be TRBD2 (5 bases). Trimming pared 5 bases from V and 6 bases from J, leaving 14 bases between. Germline CDR1 ENHRY, CDR2 SYGVKD. The CDR3 length is 14 residues. CDR3 sequence: CAISLAREGNEQFF. In DNA form, the CDR3 reads TGTGCCATCAGTTTAGCGAGAGAGGGCAATGAGCAGTTCTTC.

The chain employs TRBV4-1 and TRBJ2-1; 9 bases map to TRBD2. With 5 bases clipped from V and 0 bases from J, the junction kept 17 bases outside the gene matches. This CDR3 has 20 residues. Germline-derived CDR1 and CDR2 are MGHRA and YSYEKL. The CDR3 nucleotides read TGCGCCAGCAGCGCGAGCGGGGGGCGCGGCGGGGGGTCCTCCTACAATGAGCAGTTCTTC. Its protein product is CASSASGGRGGGSSYNEQFF.

The chain uses TRBV6-2 or TRBV6-3 and TRBJ2-3, with unresolved D. The CDR3 runs 15 residues. Per germline, CDR1 MNHEY and CDR2 SVGEGT. V lost 5 bases, J lost 1 base, and 13 bases lay in between. For the CDR3, the DNA is TGTGCCAGCAGTAAATCGGACCTCGGCACAGATACGCAGTATTTT. It is translated as CASSKSDLGTDTQYF.

This clonotype was found once. The J gene is TRBJ2-3, the V gene TRBV9; D may be TRBD2 (6 bases). This CDR3 is built from 15 residues. Between the trimmed V and J ends, which lost 0 bases and 6 bases, there was a span of 14 bases. CDR1 and CDR2 from the germline V gene are SGDLS and YYNGEE. CDR3 loop: CASSVGAGWADTQYF. CDR3 DNA sequence: TGTGCCAGCAGCGTAGGAGCGGGTTGGGCGGATACGCAGTATTTT.

This clonotype was picked up a small number of times. The chain recombines TRBV10-3 with TRBJ2-1, with 11 bases lining up with TRBD2. Germline CDR1 is ENHRY and CDR2 is SYGVKD. The CDR3 contains 16 residues. The trim removed 1 base at V and 4 bases at J, leaving 3 bases unmatched. The CDR3 sequence: CAISEWTSGQYNEQFF. The CDR3 coding sequence is TGTGCCATCAGTGAGTGGACTAGCGGGCAATACAATGAGCAGTTCTTC.

The chain combines TRBV20-1 with TRBJ1-5; D is unresolved. Trimming left V 7 bases short and J 4 bases short, with 17 bases between. Germline-derived CDR1 and CDR2 are DFQATT and SNEGSKA (reference sequence). CDR3 length: 14 residues. CDR3 region: CSVSGTLGNQPQHF. The CDR3 DNA is TGCAGTGTTAGTGGTACACTCGGGAATCAGCCCCAGCATTTT.

The rearrangement joins TRBV20-1 to TRBJ1-5, with D perhaps matching TRBD1 (6 bases). Trimming took off 4 bases at V and 0 bases at J, with 10 bases between the two ends. The germline CDR1 and CDR2 sequences are DFQATT and SNEGSKA (reference sequence). This CDR3 contains 14 residues. The DNA for the CDR3 is TGCAGTGCTAAACAGGGCAATAGCAATCAGCCCCAGCATTTT. Its protein product is CSAKQGNSNQPQHF.

CDR3 bases: TGCAGTGCTCTGAATACCGGGACAGTCTATGGCTACACCTTC. Translating it yields CSALNTGTVYGYTF. The rearrangement joins TRBV20-1 to TRBJ1-2, with 7 bases aligning to TRBD1. Trimming removed 5 bases from V and 4 bases from J; junction bases left unmatched: 10. Per the germline V gene, CDR1 is DFQATT and CDR2 is SNEGSKA (reference sequence). The CDR3 totals 14 residues.

This chain connects TRBV20-1 to TRBJ2-7, with 8 bases fitting TRBD1. CDR1 is DFQATT, CDR2 SNEGSKA, per germline (reference sequence). Losses at the gene ends were 6 bases for V and 6 bases for J; bases not matched to a gene: 7. This CDR3 comprises 12 residues. The CDR3 reads CSAGQGAGEQYF. CDR3 DNA: TGCAGTGCAGGGCAGGGGGCGGGCGAGCAGTACTTC.

This clonotype appeared a single time. The V and J genes are TRBV20-1 and TRBJ2-7; weak D call: TRBD2 (5 bases). Near its end, the DNA agrees better with TRBJ2-5, so the J call may be wrong. Germline CDR1 and CDR2: DFQATT and SNEGSKA (reference sequence). This CDR3 contains 15 residues. The CDR3 region is CSARDVRTGMETQYF. DNA of the CDR3: TGCAGTGCTAGAGATGTTCGTACGGGGATGGAGACCCAGTACTTC.

The chain joins TRBV5-4 to TRBJ2-3; D is possibly TRBD1 or TRBD2 (5 bases each). Germline V gene sequence: CDR1 SGHNT, CDR2 YYREEE (reference sequence). V was shortened by 5 bases and J by 3 bases, with 10 bases between the two germline ends. The CDR3 is 13 residues long. Here the CDR3 reads CASSIEGTDTQYF. For the CDR3, the DNA is TGTGCCAGCAGTATTGAGGGGACAGATACGCAGTATTTT.

The chain combines TRBV11-2 with TRBJ2-5; no clear D gene. The CDR3 covers 13 residues. CDR1 and CDR2 from the germline V gene are SGHAT and FQNNGV. Deletions cut 5 bases from V and 4 bases from J, with 11 bases between. The DNA for the CDR3 is TGTGCCAGCAGCCCCCAGCCACTAGAGACCCAGTACTTC. It yields the protein CASSPQPLETQYF.

The rearrangement links TRBV20-1 to TRBJ1-4; D is possibly TRBD1 (5 bases). CDR1 is DFQATT, CDR2 SNEGSKA, per germline (reference sequence). The CDR3 totals 14 residues. Trimming took 0 bases from V and 8 from J, leaving 13 bases between them. CDR3 sequence (DNA): TGCAGTGCTAGAGACGAGGGGTATGAAGAAAAACTGTTTTTT. This translates into CSARDEGYEEKLFF.

The chain combines TRBV2 with TRBJ1-2; D is unclear. This CDR3 has 11 residues. Trimming shortened V by 9 bases and J by 10 bases, and 15 bases separated the two germline ends. In germline, CDR1 is SNHLY, CDR2 FYNNEI. This chain's CDR3 is CASLLVGAYTF. The CDR3 nucleotides are TGTGCCAGTCTACTGGTTGGAGCCTACACCTTC. The entire variable domain, with the rest obtained from reference TRBV2 and TRBJ1-2, is as follows: EPEVTQTPSHQVTQMGQEVILRCVPISNHLYFYWYRQILGQKVEFLVSFYNNEISEKSEIFDDQFSVERPDGSNFTLKIRSTKLEDSAMYFCASLLVGAYTFGSGTRLTVV.

In this sample, this clonotype turned up a few times. The genes are TRBV2 and TRBJ2-7; the match to TRBD2 covers 11 bases. The V segment lost 7 bases and the J segment 5 bases; nucleotides outside the gene matches: 7. The CDR3 is 14 residues long. Germline V gene sequence: CDR1 SNHLY, CDR2 FYNNEI. This chain's CDR3 is CASTTSGSSHEQYF. CDR3 DNA: TGTGCCAGCACAACTAGCGGGAGTAGCCACGAGCAGTACTTC.

The chain employs TRBV10-2 and TRBJ2-2; 7 bases line up with TRBD2. This CDR3 contains 17 residues. The J segment lost 0 bases and the V segment lost 8 bases, leaving 12 bases of the junction unmatched. Germline V gives CDR1 WSHSY, CDR2 SAAADI. CDR3 residues: CASRGVAGPANTGELFF. CDR3 DNA: TGCGCCAGCCGGGGAGTAGCGGGCCCCGCGAACACCGGGGAGCTGTTTTTT.

J is TRBJ1-4 and V is TRBV5-1; 8 nucleotides line up with TRBD1. Germline CDR1 reads SGHRS; CDR2 reads YFSETQ. V lost 6 bases to trimming and J lost 6 bases; unmatched junction nucleotides: 7. This CDR3 is built from 14 residues. The CDR3 coding sequence is TGCGCCAGCAAAACAGGGGGAGGGGATGAAAAACTGTTTTTT. Translation: CASKTGGGDEKLFF.